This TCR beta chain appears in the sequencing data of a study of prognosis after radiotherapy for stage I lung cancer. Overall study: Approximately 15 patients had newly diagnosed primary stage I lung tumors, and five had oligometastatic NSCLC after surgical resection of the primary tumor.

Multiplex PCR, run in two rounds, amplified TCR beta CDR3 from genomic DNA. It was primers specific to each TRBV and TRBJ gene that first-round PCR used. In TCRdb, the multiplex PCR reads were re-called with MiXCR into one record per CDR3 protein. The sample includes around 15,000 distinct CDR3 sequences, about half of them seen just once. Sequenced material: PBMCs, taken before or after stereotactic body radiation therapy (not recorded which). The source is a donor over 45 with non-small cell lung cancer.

CDR3 loop: CAISVPVGGSTGELFF. Written as DNA, the CDR3 is TGTGCCATCAGTGTTCCCGTTGGGGGAAGCACCGGGGAGCTGTTTTTT. The chain uses TRBV10-3 and TRBJ2-2, with D perhaps TRBD1 or TRBD2 (5 bases each). This CDR3 has 16 residues. Germline V gene sequence: CDR1 ENHRY, CDR2 SYGVKD. V lost 4 bases to trimming and J lost 4 bases, with 16 bases between them.